This T cell receptor beta chain appears in the sequencing data of a study of identifying expanded T cells in peripheral blood. Sequenced by immunoSEQ multiplex PCR; TCRdb stores in-frame clones only, minus some. The table includes approximately 110,000 clones, about 88% detected once. General study results and limits: Variance in clone template counts between roughly 2-week samples significantly increased with total template count across all healthy donors. Technical replicates showed approximately 1.2 changed clones; roughly two weeks 15 to 20; four weeks 19.

On this clone: The antigen remains undetermined.

Per the germline V gene, CDR1 is SQVTM and CDR2 is ANQGSEA. The CDR3 length is 17 residues. V shed 2 bases and J 1 base; nucleotides not matched to a gene: 9. The rearrangement joins TRBV29-1 to TRBJ2-5; 11 nucleotides align to TRBD2. The clonotype originates from a person aged 18 to 70 in good health. The sample comprised blood. CDR3 region: CSVERPSGGRPQETQYF. DNA of the CDR3: TGCAGCGTTGAAAGGCCTAGCGGGGGGAGGCCCCAAGAGACCCAGTACTTC. Based on the CDR3 plus reference TRBV29-1 and TRBJ2-5, the full variable domain is SAVISQKPSRDICQRGTSLTIQCQVDSQVTMMFWYRQQPGQSLTLIATANQGSEATYESGFVIDKFPISRPNLTFSTLTVSNMSPEDSSIYLCSVERPSGGRPQETQYFGPGTRLLVL.